One sample yielded the 19 T cell receptor beta chains listed below, sequenced in a study of blood T cell repertoires in COVID-19 (TCRdb year 2020). The library was built by means of the immunoSEQ multiplex PCR assay. TCRdb holds this immuneACCESS table with in-frame rearrangements only. Some clones are missing; in checked studies, unresolved V genes explain under half, and the rest has no known cause. The sample has roughly 70,000 clones on record, approximately 83% of them singletons. Of the sample, approximately 27% falls within the top ten clones. Sequenced input: peripheral blood. The receptors come from a human donor in a cohort sampled during active COVID-19.

DNA of the CDR3: TGTGCCAGCAGCCACACAGGGGGCTTCTACGAGCAGTACTTC. Residues: CASSHTGGFYEQYF. This rearrangement joins TRBV4-2 to TRBJ2-7; 9 bases agree with TRBD1. The trim removed 3 bases at V and 3 bases at J, leaving 3 bases unmatched. The CDR3 runs 14 residues. Germline CDR1 and CDR2: LGHNA and YNFKEQ.

The rearrangement links TRBV6-1 to TRBJ1-5; 7 nucleotides match TRBD1. CDR1 and CDR2 from the germline V gene are MNHNS and SASEGT. After removal of 4 bases from V and 0 bases from J, the junction contained 9 bases not matched to a gene. This CDR3 has 17 amino acids. The DNA of the CDR3 is TGTGCCAGCAGTGGAAGGGGACAGATATATAGCAATCAGCCCCAGCATTTT. Residues: CASSGRGQIYSNQPQHF.

About this clone itself: One end of the junction is discordant with germline, which a read error may explain. The rearrangement links TRBV7-8 to TRBJ2-5, with 7 bases matching TRBD1. Germline V gene data show CDR1 as SGHVS and CDR2 as FQNEAQ. CDR3 length: 13 residues. CDR3 protein: CASSFDLRDRPHF. The CDR3 nucleotides read TGTGCCAGCAGCTTCGATCTCCGGGACAGACCCCACTTC.

V is TRBV5-6 and J is TRBJ2-7; D is uncertain. Trimming pared 2 bases from V and 7 bases from J, leaving 10 bases between. The CDR3 is 12 residues long. Germline assignment: CDR1 SGHDT and CDR2 YYEEEE. The CDR3 DNA follows: TGTGCCAGCAGCTTCGGAGCTGGTGAGCAGTACTTC. Encoded protein: CASSFGAGEQYF.

The chain uses TRBV19 and TRBJ2-1, with 10 nucleotides matching TRBD2. The V segment lost 3 bases and the J segment 1 base; nucleotides outside the gene matches: 3. Germline assignment: CDR1 LNHDA and CDR2 SQIVND (reference sequence). The CDR3 length is 16 residues. The CDR3 is CASSISGGNSYNEQFF. CDR3 coding DNA: TGTGCCAGTAGTATTAGCGGGGGGAATTCCTACAATGAGCAGTTCTTC.

V and J are TRBV5-5 and TRBJ1-5; tentative D call: TRBD1 (6 bases). The germline CDR1 and CDR2 sequences are SGHKS and YYEKEE (reference sequence). This CDR3 spans 15 amino acids. The V end lost 4 bases, the J end lost 4 bases, and 15 bases lay between the germline ends. The CDR3 spells CASSNNREGNQPQHF. The CDR3 nucleotides read TGTGCCAGCAGCAACAACAGGGAAGGGAATCAGCCCCAGCATTTT.

Worth noting for this clone: The same CDR3 also results from other DNA sequences found in this sample. The chain employs TRBV10-3 and TRBJ2-3; TRBD2 agrees at 8 bases. Losses at the gene ends were 4 bases for V and 0 bases for J; bases not matched to a gene: 6. This CDR3 is built from 16 residues. Germline assignment: CDR1 ENHRY and CDR2 SYGVKD. The CDR3 DNA reads TGTGCCATCAGTGTCCGGGGGGGGGAAAGCACAGATACGCAGTATTTT. Encoded protein: CAISVRGGESTDTQYF.

This sequence joins TRBV19 and TRBJ1-1, with 7 positions matching TRBD1. CDR1 is LNHDA, CDR2 SQIVND, per germline (reference sequence). V shed 4 bases, J shed 5 bases, and the junction held 16 bases outside the gene matches. CDR3 size: 17 residues. The CDR3 region is CASSTHARQGEGTEAFF. As DNA, the CDR3 is TGTGCCAGTAGTACCCACGCAAGACAGGGTGAAGGAACTGAAGCTTTCTTT.

This chain joins TRBV9 and TRBJ2-1, with 10 bases identical to TRBD2. Trimming at V came to 1 base and at J to 6 bases, leaving 4 bases not matched to a gene. Germline lookup yields CDR1 SGDLS and CDR2 YYNGEE. CDR3 length: 15 amino acids. DNA of the CDR3: TGTGCCAGCAGCGTAAGCGGGGGGGCTCGCAATGAGCAGTTCTTC. It codes for CASSVSGGARNEQFF.

The rearrangement joins TRBV28 to TRBJ2-7, with TRBD2 matching 10 bases. With V trimmed by 10 bases and J by 0 bases, 9 bases remained unmatched. This CDR3 comprises 15 residues. CDR1 is MDHEN, CDR2 SYDVKM, per germline. The CDR3 DNA reads TGTGCCATCGCTAGCGGGGGCCTGAGCTCCTACGAGCAGTACTTC. It codes for CAIASGGLSSYEQYF.

The chain uses TRBV2 and TRBJ2-2; D may be TRBD1 (5 bases). The V end was cut by 5 bases, the J end by 1 base, with 8 bases between. Looked up from germline, CDR1 is SNHLY and CDR2 is FYNNEI. This CDR3 is built from 14 residues. As DNA, the CDR3 is TGTGCCAGCAGTACGACAGTGAACACCGGGGAGCTGTTTTTT. Its protein is CASSTTVNTGELFF.

The genes are TRBV6-2 or TRBV6-3 and TRBJ2-2, with D unresolved. Looked up from germline, CDR1 is MNHEY and CDR2 is SVGEGT. The CDR3 runs 16 residues. The V end lost 0 bases, the J end lost 1 base, and 9 bases lay between the germline ends. This chain's CDR3 is CASSYSRSRNTGELFF. In DNA form, the CDR3 reads TGTGCCAGCAGTTACTCGAGGTCCAGGAACACCGGGGAGCTGTTTTTT.

This clone was found once. The V gene is TRBV29-1, the J gene TRBJ2-3, with a tentative D call TRBD1 (5 bases). From germline, CDR1 is SQVTM and CDR2 ANQGSEA. CDR3 length equals 16 residues. Between the trimmed V and J ends, which lost 3 bases and 3 bases, there was a span of 19 bases. CDR3 coding DNA: TGCAGCGTTGAGGGGTACGAGAGACAGCTAACAGATACGCAGTATTTT. As protein: CSVEGYERQLTDTQYF.

The rearrangement uses TRBV5-1 and TRBJ2-7; 10 bases map to TRBD2. Losses at the gene ends were 4 bases for V and 4 bases for J; bases not matched to a gene: 17. CDR3 length: 18 amino acids. CDR1 and CDR2 (germline): SGHRS, YFSETQ. CDR3 in DNA: TGCGCCAGCAGCGCCCTCACAGCGGGGGGGTATGCTGGGTACGAGCAGTACTTC. Translated: CASSALTAGGYAGYEQYF.

V is TRBV5-1 and J is TRBJ2-5; perhaps TRBD2 as D (7 bases). Trimming removed 8 bases at V and 4 bases at J, with 18 bases between. This CDR3 has 14 amino acids. Germline CDR1 is SGHRS and CDR2 is YFSETQ. The CDR3 DNA reads TGCGCCAGTACCGACATAGGGGGGGCAGAGACCCAGTACTTC. Residues: CASTDIGGAETQYF.

The rearrangement uses TRBV7-2 and TRBJ2-1; 10 positions match TRBD2. CDR1 and CDR2 (germline): SGHTA, FQGNSA. With V trimmed by 2 bases and J by 6 bases, 16 bases remained unmatched. The CDR3 sequence is 19 residues long. Written as DNA, the CDR3 is TGTGCCAGCAGCTTACTCCGGCTAGCGGGGGACCATAAATTCAATGAGCAGTTCTTC. Protein: CASSLLRLAGDHKFNEQFF.

The J gene is TRBJ2-1, the V gene TRBV24-1; 10 positions match TRBD1. Germline CDR1 reads KGHDR; CDR2 reads SFDVKD. The CDR3 extends over 17 amino acids. Trimming cost V 2 bases and J 10 bases; bases outside gene matches: 13. Here the CDR3 reads CATSDSSGTGALGEQFF. In DNA, the CDR3 is TGTGCCACCAGTGATTCCTCGGGGACAGGGGCCTTGGGGGAGCAGTTCTTC.

This clone was observed once. A read error is possible here, since a much larger clone lies one base away. This same CDR3 is encoded by further DNA sequences in the sample. V gene TRBV5-1 combines with J gene TRBJ1-1; tentatively, D is TRBD1 (5 bases). The CDR3 contains 13 residues. V shed 1 base and J shed 1 base, with 5 bases lying between them. CDR1 SGHRS and CDR2 YFSETQ come from the germline V gene. CDR3 nucleotide sequence: TGCGCCAGCAGCTTGACAGGGAACACTGAAGCTTTCTTT. It is translated as CASSLTGNTEAFF.

The chain recombines TRBV4-2 with TRBJ2-7; 9 bases line up with TRBD1. The J segment lost 4 bases and the V segment lost 3 bases, leaving 7 bases of the junction unmatched. CDR1 is LGHNA, CDR2 YNFKEQ, per germline. CDR3 length: 15 amino acids. CDR3 sequence (DNA): TGTGCCAGCAGCCATGAACAGGGGGCCGGATACGAGCAGTACTTC. Amino acid sequence: CASSHEQGAGYEQYF.